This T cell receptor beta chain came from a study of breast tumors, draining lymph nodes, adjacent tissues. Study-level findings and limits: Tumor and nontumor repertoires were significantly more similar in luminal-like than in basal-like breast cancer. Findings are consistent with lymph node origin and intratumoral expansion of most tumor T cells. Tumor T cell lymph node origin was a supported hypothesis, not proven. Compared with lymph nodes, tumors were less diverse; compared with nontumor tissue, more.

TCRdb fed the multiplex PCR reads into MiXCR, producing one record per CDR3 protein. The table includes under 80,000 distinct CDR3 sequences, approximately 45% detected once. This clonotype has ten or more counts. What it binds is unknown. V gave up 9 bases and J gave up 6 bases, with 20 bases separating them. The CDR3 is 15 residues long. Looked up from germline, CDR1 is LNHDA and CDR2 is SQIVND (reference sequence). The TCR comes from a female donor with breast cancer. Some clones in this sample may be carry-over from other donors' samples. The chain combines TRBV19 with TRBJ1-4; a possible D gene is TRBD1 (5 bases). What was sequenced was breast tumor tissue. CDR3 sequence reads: CASRLGRGGDEKLFF. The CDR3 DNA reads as TGTGCCAGCCGCCTTGGAAGGGGCGGTGATGAAAAACTGTTTTTT.